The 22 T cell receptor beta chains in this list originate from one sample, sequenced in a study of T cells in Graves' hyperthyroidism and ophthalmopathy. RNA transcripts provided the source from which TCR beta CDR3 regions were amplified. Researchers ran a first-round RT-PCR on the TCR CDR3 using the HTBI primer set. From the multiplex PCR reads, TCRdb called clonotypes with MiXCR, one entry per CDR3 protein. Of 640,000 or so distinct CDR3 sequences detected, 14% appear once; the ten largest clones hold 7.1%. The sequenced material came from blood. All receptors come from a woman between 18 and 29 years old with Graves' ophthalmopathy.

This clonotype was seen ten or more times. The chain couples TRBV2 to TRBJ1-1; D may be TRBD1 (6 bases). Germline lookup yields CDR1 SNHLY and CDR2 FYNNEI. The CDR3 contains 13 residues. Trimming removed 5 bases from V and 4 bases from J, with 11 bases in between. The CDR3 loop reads CASSSQGPTEAFF. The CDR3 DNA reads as TGTGCCAGCAGTTCACAGGGCCCCACTGAAGCTTTCTTT.

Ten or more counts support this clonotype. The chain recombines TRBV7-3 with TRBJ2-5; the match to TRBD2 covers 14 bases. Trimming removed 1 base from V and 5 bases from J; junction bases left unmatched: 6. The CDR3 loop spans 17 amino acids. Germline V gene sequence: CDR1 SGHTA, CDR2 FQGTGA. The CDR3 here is CASSLRTSGRIGETQYF. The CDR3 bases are TGTGCCAGCAGCTTAAGGACTAGCGGGAGGATAGGGGAGACCCAGTACTTC. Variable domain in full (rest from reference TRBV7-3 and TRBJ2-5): GAGVSQTPSNKVTEKGKYVELRCDPISGHTALYWYRQSLGQGPEFLIYFQGTGAADDSGLPNDRFFAVRPEGSVSTLKIQRTERGDSAVYLCASSLRTSGRIGETQYFGPGTRLLVL.

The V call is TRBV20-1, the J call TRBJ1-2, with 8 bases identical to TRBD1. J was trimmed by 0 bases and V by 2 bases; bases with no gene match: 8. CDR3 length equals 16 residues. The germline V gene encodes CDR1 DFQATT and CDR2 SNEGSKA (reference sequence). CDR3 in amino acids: CSARSLSGGANYGYTF. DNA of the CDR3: TGCAGTGCTAGAAGCCTCTCAGGGGGCGCTAACTATGGCTACACCTTC.

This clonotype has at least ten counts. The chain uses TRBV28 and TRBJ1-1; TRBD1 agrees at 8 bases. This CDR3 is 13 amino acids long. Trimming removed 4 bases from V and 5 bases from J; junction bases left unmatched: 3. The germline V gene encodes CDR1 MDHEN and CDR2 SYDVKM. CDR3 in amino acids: CASSSTGATEAFF. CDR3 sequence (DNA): TGTGCCAGCAGTTCGACAGGGGCAACTGAAGCTTTCTTT.

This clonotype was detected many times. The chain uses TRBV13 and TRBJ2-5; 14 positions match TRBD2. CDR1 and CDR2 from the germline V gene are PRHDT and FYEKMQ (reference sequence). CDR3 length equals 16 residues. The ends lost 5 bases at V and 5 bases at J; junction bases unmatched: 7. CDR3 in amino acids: CASSIGTSGSVETQYF. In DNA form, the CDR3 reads TGTGCCAGCAGCATCGGGACTAGCGGGAGTGTGGAGACCCAGTACTTC.

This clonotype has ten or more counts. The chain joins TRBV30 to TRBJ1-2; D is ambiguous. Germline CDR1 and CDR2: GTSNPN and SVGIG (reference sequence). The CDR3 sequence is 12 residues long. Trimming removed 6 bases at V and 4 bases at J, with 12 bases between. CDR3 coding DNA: TGTGCCTGCCAAGGACGGAGCTATGGCTACACCTTC. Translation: CACQGRSYGYTF.

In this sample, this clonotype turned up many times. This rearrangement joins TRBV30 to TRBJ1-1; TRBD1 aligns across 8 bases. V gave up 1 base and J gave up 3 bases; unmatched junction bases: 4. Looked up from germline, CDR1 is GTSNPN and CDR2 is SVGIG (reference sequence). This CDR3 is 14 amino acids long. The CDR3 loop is CAWSGEQGDTEAFF. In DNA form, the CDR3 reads TGTGCCTGGAGTGGGGAACAGGGGGACACTGAAGCTTTCTTT. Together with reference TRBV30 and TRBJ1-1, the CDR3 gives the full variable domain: SQTIHQWPATLVQPVGSPLSLECTVEGTSNPNLYWYRQAAGRGLQLLFYSVGIGQISSEVPQNLSASRPQDRQFILSSKKLLLSDSGFYLCAWSGEQGDTEAFFGQGTRLTVV.

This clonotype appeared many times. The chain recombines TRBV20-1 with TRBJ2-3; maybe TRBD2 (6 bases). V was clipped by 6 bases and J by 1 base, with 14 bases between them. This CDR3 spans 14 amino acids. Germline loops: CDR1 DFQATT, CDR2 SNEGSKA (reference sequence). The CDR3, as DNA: TGCAGTGCCGCCCCGGGAGAGGGCACAGATACGCAGTATTTT. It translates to CSAAPGEGTDTQYF.

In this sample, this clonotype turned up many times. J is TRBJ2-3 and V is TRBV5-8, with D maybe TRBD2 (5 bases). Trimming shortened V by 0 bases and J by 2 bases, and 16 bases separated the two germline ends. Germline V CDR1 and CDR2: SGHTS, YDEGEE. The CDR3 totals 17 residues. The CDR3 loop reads CASSLAGRGSLTDTQYF. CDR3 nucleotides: TGTGCCAGCAGCTTGGCGGGTCGCGGGTCCCTCACAGATACGCAGTATTTT.

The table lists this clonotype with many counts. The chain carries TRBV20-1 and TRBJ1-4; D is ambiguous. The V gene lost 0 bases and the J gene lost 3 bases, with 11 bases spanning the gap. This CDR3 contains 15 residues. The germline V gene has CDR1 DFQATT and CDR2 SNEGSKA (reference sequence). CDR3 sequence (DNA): TGCAGTGCTAGAGATAGGGTACGGCCTAATGAAAAACTGTTTTTT. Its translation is CSARDRVRPNEKLFF.

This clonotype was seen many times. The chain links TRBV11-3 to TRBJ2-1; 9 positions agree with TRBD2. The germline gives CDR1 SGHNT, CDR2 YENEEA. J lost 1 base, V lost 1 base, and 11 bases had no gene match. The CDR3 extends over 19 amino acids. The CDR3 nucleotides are TGTGCCAGCAGCTTAGGGAGGGAGGTTAGCGGGAGATCCTACAATGAGCAGTTCTTC. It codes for CASSLGREVSGRSYNEQFF.

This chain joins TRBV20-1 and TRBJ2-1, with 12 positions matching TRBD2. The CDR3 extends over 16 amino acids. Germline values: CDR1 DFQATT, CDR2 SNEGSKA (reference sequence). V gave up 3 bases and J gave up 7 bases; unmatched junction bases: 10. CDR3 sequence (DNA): TGCAGTGCTAGCCACAGACTAGCGGGAGTGGGTAATGAGCAGTTCTTC. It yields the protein CSASHRLAGVGNEQFF.

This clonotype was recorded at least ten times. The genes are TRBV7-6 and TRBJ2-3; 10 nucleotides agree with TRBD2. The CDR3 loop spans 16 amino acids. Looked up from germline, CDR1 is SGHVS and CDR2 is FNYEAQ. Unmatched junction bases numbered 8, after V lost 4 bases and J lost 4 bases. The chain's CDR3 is CASSSRAGGGADTQYF. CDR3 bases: TGTGCCAGCAGCTCCCGAGCGGGGGGGGGCGCAGATACGCAGTATTTT.

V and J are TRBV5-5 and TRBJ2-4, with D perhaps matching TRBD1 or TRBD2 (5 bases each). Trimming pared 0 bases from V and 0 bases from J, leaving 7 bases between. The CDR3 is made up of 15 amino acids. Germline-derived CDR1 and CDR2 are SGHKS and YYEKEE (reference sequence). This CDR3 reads CASSLGGPAKNIQYF. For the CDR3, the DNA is TGTGCCAGCAGCTTGGGGGGACCAGCCAAAAACATTCAGTACTTC.

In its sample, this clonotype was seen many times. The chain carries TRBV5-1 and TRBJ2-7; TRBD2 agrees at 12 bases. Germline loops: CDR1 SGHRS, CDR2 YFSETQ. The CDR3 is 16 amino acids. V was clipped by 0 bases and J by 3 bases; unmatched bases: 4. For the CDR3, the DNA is TGCGCCAGCAGCTTGGCCAGACTAGCGGGAGTCTACGAGCAGTACTTC. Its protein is CASSLARLAGVYEQYF.

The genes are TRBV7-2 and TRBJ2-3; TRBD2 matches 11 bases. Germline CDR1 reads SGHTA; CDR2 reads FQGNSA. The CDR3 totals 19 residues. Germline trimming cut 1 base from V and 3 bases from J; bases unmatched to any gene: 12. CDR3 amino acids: CASSLDPAVAGGTTDTQYF. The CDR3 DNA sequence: TGTGCCAGCAGCTTAGACCCAGCGGTAGCGGGAGGGACGACAGATACGCAGTATTTT.

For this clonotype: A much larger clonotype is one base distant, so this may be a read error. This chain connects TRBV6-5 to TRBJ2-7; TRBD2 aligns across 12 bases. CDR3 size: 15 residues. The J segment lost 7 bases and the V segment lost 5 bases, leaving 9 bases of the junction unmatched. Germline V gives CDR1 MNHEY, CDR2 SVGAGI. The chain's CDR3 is CASSHTSGRHNEQYF. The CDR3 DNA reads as TGTGCCAGCAGTCACACTAGCGGGAGGCACAATGAGCAGTACTTC.

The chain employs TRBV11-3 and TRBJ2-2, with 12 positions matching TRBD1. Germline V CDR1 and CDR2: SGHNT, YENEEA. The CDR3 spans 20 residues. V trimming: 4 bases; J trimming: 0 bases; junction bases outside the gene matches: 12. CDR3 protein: CASSYTGTGGSGANTGELFF. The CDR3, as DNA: TGTGCCAGCAGCTACACCGGGACAGGGGGCTCCGGCGCGAACACCGGGGAGCTGTTTTTT.

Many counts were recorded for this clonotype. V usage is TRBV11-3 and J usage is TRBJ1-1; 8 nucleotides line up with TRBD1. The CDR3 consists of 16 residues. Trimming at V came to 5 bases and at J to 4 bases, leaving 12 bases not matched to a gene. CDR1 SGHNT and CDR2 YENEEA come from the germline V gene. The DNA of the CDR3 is TGTGCCAGCAGCCCCGGAGTACTTACAGGGGGCACTGAAGCTTTCTTT. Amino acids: CASSPGVLTGGTEAFF.

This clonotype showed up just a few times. CDR3 nucleotide sequence: TGTGCCAGCGGACGGGGGTCGGGCAATCAGCCCCAGCATTTT. Its protein product is CASGRGSGNQPQHF. The chain joins TRBV6-1 to TRBJ1-5; tentative D call: TRBD1 (5 bases). CDR1 MNHNS and CDR2 SASEGT come from the germline V gene. V shed 8 bases and J shed 2 bases, with 13 bases lying between them. The CDR3 has 14 residues.

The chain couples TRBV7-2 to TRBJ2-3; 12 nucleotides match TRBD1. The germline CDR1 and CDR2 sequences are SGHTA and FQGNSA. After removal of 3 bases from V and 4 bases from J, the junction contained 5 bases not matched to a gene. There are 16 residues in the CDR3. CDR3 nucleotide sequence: TGTGCCAGCAGCTTTTCCGGGACAGGGGGCGCAGATACGCAGTATTTT. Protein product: CASSFSGTGGADTQYF. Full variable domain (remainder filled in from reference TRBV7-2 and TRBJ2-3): GAGVSQSPSNKVTEKGKDVELRCDPISGHTALYWYRQSLGQGLEFLIYFQGNSAPDKSGLPSDRFSAERTGGSVSTLTIQRTQQEDSAVYLCASSFSGTGGADTQYFGPGTRLTVL.

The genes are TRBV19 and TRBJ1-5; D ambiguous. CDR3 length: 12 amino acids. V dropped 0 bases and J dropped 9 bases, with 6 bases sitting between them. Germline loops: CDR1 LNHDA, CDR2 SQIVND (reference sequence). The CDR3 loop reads CASSIEPGPQHF. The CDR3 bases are TGTGCCAGTAGTATAGAACCTGGGCCCCAGCATTTT.